This passage covers 6 T cell receptor beta chains from one sample sequenced in a study of blood T cell repertoires in COVID-19. Libraries were prepared by immunoSEQ multiplex PCR; TCRdb keeps only in-frame clonotypes and omits some of them. The sample carries over 150,000 clones, over 80% recorded once. The sample comprised peripheral blood. These receptors were taken from a woman aged 55-69 years who had recovered from COVID-19.

The CDR3 protein is CSVRTGTGAEKLFF. The CDR3 DNA is TGCAGCGTTCGCACCGGGACAGGAGCTGAAAAACTGTTTTTT. The chain is built from TRBV29-1 and TRBJ1-4, with TRBD1 matching 8 bases. The length of the CDR3 is 14 residues. CDR1 and CDR2 (germline): SQVTM, ANQGSEA. V dropped 5 bases and J dropped 7; count of bases not matched to a gene: 9.

This clone was counted only a few times. The chain carries TRBV7-9 and TRBJ2-1; the D gene is possibly TRBD2 (5 bases). There are 14 residues in the CDR3. The germline CDR1 and CDR2 sequences are SEHNR and FQNEAQ (reference sequence). V was pared by 5 bases and J by 8 bases, with 16 bases between. CDR3 sequence: CASSLLTGMDEQFF. The CDR3, as DNA: TGTGCCAGCAGCCTCCTAACGGGGATGGATGAGCAGTTCTTC.

V is TRBV2 and J is TRBJ1-2, with TRBD1 identical over 8 bases. The germline gives CDR1 SNHLY, CDR2 FYNNEI. The CDR3 runs 13 residues. Germline trimming cut 5 bases from V and 6 bases from J; bases unmatched to any gene: 5. Here the CDR3 DNA reads TGTGCCAGCAGTTTCTCAGGGGGCAATGGCTACACCTTC. Translation: CASSFSGGNGYTF. The complete variable domain, with remaining parts taken from reference TRBV2 and TRBJ1-2, reads EPEVTQTPSHQVTQMGQEVILRCVPISNHLYFYWYRQILGQKVEFLVSFYNNEISEKSEIFDDQFSVERPDGSNFTLKIRSTKLEDSAMYFCASSFSGGNGYTFGSGTRLTVV.

The chain employs TRBV7-3 and TRBJ1-2, with a tentative D call TRBD1 (6 bases). The V gene's germline CDR1 is SGHTA and CDR2 FQGTGA. V gave up 8 bases and J gave up 9 bases, with 22 bases separating them. The CDR3 extends over 14 amino acids. The CDR3 nucleotides are TGTGCCAGCGGCCAGGGGACCACGGATCAGAGCTACACCTTC. Residues: CASGQGTTDQSYTF.

The rearrangement links TRBV7-9 to TRBJ2-1, with 11 bases lining up with TRBD2. This CDR3 contains 18 residues. The ends lost 5 bases at V and 0 bases at J; junction bases unmatched: 9. In germline, CDR1 is SEHNR, CDR2 FQNEAQ (reference sequence). CDR3 sequence: CASSPASGGLRSYNEQFF. In DNA form, the CDR3 reads TGTGCCAGCAGCCCAGCTAGCGGGGGGCTCCGCTCCTACAATGAGCAGTTCTTC.

The chain recombines TRBV28 with TRBJ1-2; D is unresolved. Germline values: CDR1 MDHEN, CDR2 SYDVKM. Trimming shortened V by 10 bases and J by 4 bases, and 13 bases separated the two germline ends. This CDR3 is built from 12 residues. The CDR3: CATRRQSYGYTF. The DNA for the CDR3 is TGTGCCACCAGGCGGCAGAGCTATGGCTACACCTTC.